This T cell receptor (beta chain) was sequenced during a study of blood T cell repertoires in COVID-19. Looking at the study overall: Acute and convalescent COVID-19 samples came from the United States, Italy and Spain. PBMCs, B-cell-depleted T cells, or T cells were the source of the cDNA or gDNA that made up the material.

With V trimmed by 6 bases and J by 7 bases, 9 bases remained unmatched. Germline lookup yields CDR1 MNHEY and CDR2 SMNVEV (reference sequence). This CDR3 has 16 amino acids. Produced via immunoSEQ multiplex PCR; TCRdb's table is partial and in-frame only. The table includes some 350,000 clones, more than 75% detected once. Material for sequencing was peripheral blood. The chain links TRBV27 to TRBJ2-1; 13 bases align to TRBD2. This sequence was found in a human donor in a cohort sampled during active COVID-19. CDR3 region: CASSSTRGLAGNEQFF. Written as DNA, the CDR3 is TGTGCCAGCAGCTCTACCAGGGGACTAGCGGGGAATGAGCAGTTCTTC.